What follows are 2 T cell receptor beta chains derived from one specimen sequenced in a study of blood T cell repertoires in COVID-19. Some clones are missing from TCRdb's copy, which holds only in-frame ones; the method was immunoSEQ multiplex PCR. The table records 200,000 to 300,000 clones, about 85% of them present only once. The sample comprised peripheral blood. The receptors here all came from a man in his fifties or sixties who had recovered from COVID-19.

The J gene is TRBJ2-1, the V gene TRBV6-5, with TRBD1 matching over 7 bases. Germline assignment: CDR1 MNHEY and CDR2 SVGAGI. Germline trimming cut 8 bases from V and 10 bases from J; bases unmatched to any gene: 5. CDR3 length: 11 amino acids. The CDR3 coding sequence is TGTGCCAGCGAGGGACAGAGGGAGCAGTTCTTC. Its translation is CASEGQREQFF.

This chain joins TRBV2 and TRBJ1-2, with 7 bases matching TRBD1. This CDR3 has 13 residues. Germline lookup yields CDR1 SNHLY and CDR2 FYNNEI. The J segment lost 4 bases and the V segment lost 10 bases, leaving 9 bases of the junction unmatched. The CDR3 reads CATETGPLYGYTF. CDR3 sequence (DNA): TGTGCCACCGAGACAGGGCCCCTCTATGGCTACACCTTC.